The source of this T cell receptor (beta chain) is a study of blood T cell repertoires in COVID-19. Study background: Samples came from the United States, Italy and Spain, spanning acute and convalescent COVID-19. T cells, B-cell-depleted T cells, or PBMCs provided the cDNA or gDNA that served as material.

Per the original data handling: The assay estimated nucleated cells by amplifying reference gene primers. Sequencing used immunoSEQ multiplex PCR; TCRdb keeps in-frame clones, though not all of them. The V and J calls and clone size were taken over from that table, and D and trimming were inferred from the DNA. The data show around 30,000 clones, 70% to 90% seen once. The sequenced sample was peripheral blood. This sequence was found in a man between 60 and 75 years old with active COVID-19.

The DNA of the CDR3 is TGTGCCAGCAGCCAGGACTGGGGTGAGCAGTTCTTC. It specifies CASSQDWGEQFF. The chain carries TRBV14 and TRBJ2-1; maybe TRBD2 (5 bases). The V end was cut by 3 bases, the J end by 9 bases, with 9 bases between. In germline, CDR1 is SGHDN, CDR2 FVKESK. This CDR3 is built from 12 residues.